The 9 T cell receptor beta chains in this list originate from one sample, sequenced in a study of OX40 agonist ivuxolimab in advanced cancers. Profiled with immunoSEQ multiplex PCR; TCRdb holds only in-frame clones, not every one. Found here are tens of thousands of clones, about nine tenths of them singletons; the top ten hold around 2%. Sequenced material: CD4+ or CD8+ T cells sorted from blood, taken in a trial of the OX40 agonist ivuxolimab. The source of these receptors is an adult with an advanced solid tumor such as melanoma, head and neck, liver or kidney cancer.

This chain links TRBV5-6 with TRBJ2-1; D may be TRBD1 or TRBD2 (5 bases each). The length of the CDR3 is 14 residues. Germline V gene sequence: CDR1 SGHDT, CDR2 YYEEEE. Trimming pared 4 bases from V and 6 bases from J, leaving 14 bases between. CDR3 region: CASSPPWDRNEQFF. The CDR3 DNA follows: TGTGCCAGCAGCCCACCCTGGGACCGCAATGAGCAGTTCTTC.

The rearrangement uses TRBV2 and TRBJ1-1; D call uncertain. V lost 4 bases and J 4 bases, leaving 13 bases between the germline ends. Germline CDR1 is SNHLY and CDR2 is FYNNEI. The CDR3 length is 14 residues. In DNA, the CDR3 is TGTGCCAGCAGTGTGTATCGGATGGGCACTGAAGCTTTCTTT. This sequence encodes CASSVYRMGTEAFF.

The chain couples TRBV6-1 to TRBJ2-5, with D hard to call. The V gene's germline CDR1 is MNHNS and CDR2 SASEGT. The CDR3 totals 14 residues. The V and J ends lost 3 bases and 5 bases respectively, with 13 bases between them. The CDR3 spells CASSDSSSRETQYF. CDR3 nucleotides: TGTGCCAGCAGTGATTCGTCCTCCCGGGAGACCCAGTACTTC.

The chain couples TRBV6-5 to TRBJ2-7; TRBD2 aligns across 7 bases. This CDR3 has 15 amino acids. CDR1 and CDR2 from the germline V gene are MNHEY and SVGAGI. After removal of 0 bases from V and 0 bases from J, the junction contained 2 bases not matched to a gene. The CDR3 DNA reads TGTGCCAGCAGTTACTCGGGCGGGAGCTCCTACGAGCAGTACTTC. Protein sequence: CASSYSGGSSYEQYF.

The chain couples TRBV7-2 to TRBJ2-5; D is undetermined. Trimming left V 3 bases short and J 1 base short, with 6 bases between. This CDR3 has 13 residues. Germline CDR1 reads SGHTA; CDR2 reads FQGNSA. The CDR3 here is CASSFATQETQYF. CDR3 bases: TGTGCCAGCAGCTTTGCCACCCAAGAGACCCAGTACTTC.

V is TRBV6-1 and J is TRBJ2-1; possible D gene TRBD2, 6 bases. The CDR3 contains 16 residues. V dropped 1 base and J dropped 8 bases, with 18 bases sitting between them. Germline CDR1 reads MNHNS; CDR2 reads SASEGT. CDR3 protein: CASSEEASVEVDEQFF. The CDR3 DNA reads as TGTGCCAGCAGTGAAGAAGCTAGCGTAGAGGTGGATGAGCAGTTCTTC.

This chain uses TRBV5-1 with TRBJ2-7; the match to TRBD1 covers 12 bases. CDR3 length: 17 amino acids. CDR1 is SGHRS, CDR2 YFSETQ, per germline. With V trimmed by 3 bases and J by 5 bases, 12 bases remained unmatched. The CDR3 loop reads CASSWETGTGGINEQYF. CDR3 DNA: TGCGCCAGCAGCTGGGAAACCGGGACAGGGGGCATCAACGAGCAGTACTTC. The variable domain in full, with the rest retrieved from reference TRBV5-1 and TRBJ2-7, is KAGVTQTPRYLIKTRGQQVTLSCSPISGHRSVSWYQQTPGQGLQFLFEYFSETQRNKGNFPGRFSGRQFSNSRSEMNVSTLELGDSALYLCASSWETGTGGINEQYFGPGTRLTVT.

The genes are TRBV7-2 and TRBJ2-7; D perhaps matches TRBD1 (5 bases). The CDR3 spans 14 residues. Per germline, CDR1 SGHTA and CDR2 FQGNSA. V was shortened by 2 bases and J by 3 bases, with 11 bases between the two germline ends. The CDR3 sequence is CASSLFGQGYEQYF. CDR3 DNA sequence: TGTGCCAGCAGCTTATTCGGGCAGGGCTACGAGCAGTACTTC.

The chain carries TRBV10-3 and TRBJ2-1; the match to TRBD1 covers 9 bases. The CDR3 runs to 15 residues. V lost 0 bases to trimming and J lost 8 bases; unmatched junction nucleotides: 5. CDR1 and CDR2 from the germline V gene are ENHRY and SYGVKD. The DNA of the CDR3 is TGTGCCATCAGTGAGTCGGGACAGGGAACGTATGAGCAGTTCTTC. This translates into CAISESGQGTYEQFF.